Presented here are 32 T cell receptor beta chains from one specimen sequenced in a study of T cell repertoires in cytomegalovirus infection. TCRdb independently ran MiXCR on the reads; one entry per CDR3 protein. The table records over 250,000 distinct CDR3 sequences, roughly a fifth of them present only once. Antigens for these TCRs are unknown. The source material was cultured PBMCs, sampled from culture after CMV antigen stimulation. The source of these receptors is a human donor in good health (CMV status not recorded). Some clones in this sample may be carry-over from other donors' samples.

This clonotype was observed a single time. One end of the junction is discordant with germline, which a read error may explain. The rearrangement links TRBV2 to TRBJ1-4; a weak D match, TRBD1 (5 bases). The CDR3 loop spans 11 amino acids. Germline CDR1 is SNHLY and CDR2 is FYNNEI. The CDR3 DNA reads as TGTGCCAGCAGTCTAGTCGGGGGAAGTTACTTT. The encoded protein is CASSLVGGSYF.

This clonotype was seen repeatedly, ten times or more. The genes are TRBV7-2 and TRBJ2-1; no clear D gene. Germline V gene lookup returns CDR1 SGHTA and CDR2 FQGNSA. The CDR3 covers 15 residues. The ends were cut back, 1 base at V and 1 base at J, with 8 bases in the middle. Here the CDR3 DNA reads TGTGCCAGCAGCTTAGTGTGGGGATCCTACAATGAGCAGTTCTTC. It specifies CASSLVWGSYNEQFF.

V is TRBV27 and J is TRBJ1-1; D unresolved. The CDR3 totals 12 residues. V was clipped by 5 bases and J by 5 bases, with 9 bases between them. CDR1 and CDR2 from the germline V gene are MNHEY and SMNVEV (reference sequence). The CDR3 bases are TGTGCCAGCAGTCGCTATGGGACTGAAGCTTTCTTT. It specifies CASSRYGTEAFF.

This clonotype was counted ten times or more. The rearrangement links TRBV28 to TRBJ2-5; D uncertain. Germline V lookup: CDR1 MDHEN, CDR2 SYDVKM. CDR3 length equals 13 residues. V was cut by 4 bases and J by 3 bases, with 9 bases left in between. The CDR3 DNA reads as TGTGCCAGCAGTTGGTTCAGAAAAGAGACCCAGTACTTC. It codes for CASSWFRKETQYF.

This clonotype was seen ten or more times. The rearrangement joins TRBV7-2 to TRBJ1-1; maybe TRBD1 (5 bases). From germline, CDR1 is SGHTA and CDR2 FQGNSA. The CDR3 contains 14 residues. Trimming stripped 0 bases from V and 4 bases from J, with 9 bases between. The DNA of the CDR3 is TGTGCCAGCAGCTTAGCGCGAGGGACCACTGAAGCTTTCTTT. Protein product: CASSLARGTTEAFF.

This clonotype turned up a few times. The chain joins TRBV6-1 to TRBJ2-5; D is possibly TRBD1 (5 bases). From germline, CDR1 is MNHNS and CDR2 SASEGT. The ends were cut back, 3 bases at V and 1 base at J, with 12 bases in the middle. The CDR3 length is 15 residues. The CDR3 coding sequence is TGTGCCAGCAGTGACGTGTTGGGGCCCCAAGAGACCCAGTACTTC. This codes for CASSDVLGPQETQYF.

The chain combines TRBV20-1 with TRBJ2-5; a possible D gene is TRBD1 (5 bases). V was shortened by 0 bases and J by 4 bases, with 15 bases between the two germline ends. The CDR3 is 15 residues long. Germline CDR1 and CDR2: DFQATT and SNEGSKA (reference sequence). CDR3 DNA sequence: TGCAGTGCTAGAGAATGGGGCAGGGCAGCAGAGACCCAGTACTTC. Amino acid sequence: CSAREWGRAAETQYF.

This clonotype was detected a few times. This chain uses TRBV5-4 with TRBJ1-4; D is unclear. V lost 3 bases and J 6 bases, leaving 12 bases between the germline ends. From germline, CDR1 is SGHNT and CDR2 YYREEE (reference sequence). This CDR3 has 14 residues. CDR3 in DNA: TGTGCCAGCAGCTCCGAAGGAAACCATGAAAAACTGTTTTTT. Translated: CASSSEGNHEKLFF.

The V gene is TRBV29-1, the J gene TRBJ2-1; TRBD2 agrees at 11 bases. The junction had 3 bases not matched to a gene; V was cut back by 1 base and J by 4 bases. Germline loops: CDR1 SQVTM, CDR2 ANQGSEA. The length of the CDR3 is 15 residues. The CDR3 reads CSVEGGTSGYNEQFF. The CDR3 region has the DNA TGCAGCGTTGAAGGGGGGACTAGCGGTTACAATGAGCAGTTCTTC.

The sample holds a few counts of this clonotype. The chain uses TRBV28 and TRBJ2-5; D is possibly TRBD2 (6 bases). Trimming shortened V by 6 bases and J by 4 bases, and 21 bases separated the two germline ends. Germline-derived CDR1 and CDR2 are MDHEN and SYDVKM. This CDR3 region has 16 residues. Written as DNA, the CDR3 is TGTGCCAGCAGGGGGCGGAGTGGGAGGTTGACAGAGACCCAGTACTTC. Its translation: CASRGRSGRLTETQYF.

This clonotype came up a few times. This chain connects TRBV7-9 to TRBJ1-1, with TRBD1 matching 9 bases. The junction had 10 bases not matched to a gene; V was cut back by 7 bases and J by 4 bases. Germline CDR1 SEHNR, CDR2 FQNEAQ (reference sequence). The CDR3 has 15 residues. The CDR3 coding sequence is TGTGCCAGCAACTCTCCGGGACAGGGTATCACTGAAGCTTTCTTT. Translating gives CASNSPGQGITEAFF.

This chain connects TRBV20-1 to TRBJ1-2; no clear D gene. Trimming took 0 bases from V and 4 from J, leaving 12 bases between them. The CDR3 extends over 14 amino acids. Germline lookup yields CDR1 DFQATT and CDR2 SNEGSKA (reference sequence). The CDR3 loop is CSARDIMPPYGYTF. Here the CDR3 DNA reads TGCAGTGCTAGAGATATAATGCCCCCCTATGGCTACACCTTC.

The chain links TRBV6-5 to TRBJ2-1; D not resolved. Trimming cost V 7 bases and J 6 bases, with 4 bases left between them. The CDR3 is 10 amino acids. Germline values: CDR1 MNHEY, CDR2 SVGAGI. DNA of the CDR3: TGTGCCAGCAAGGGCAATGAGCAGTTCTTC. It is translated as CASKGNEQFF.

In its sample, this clonotype was seen many times. The chain is built from TRBV7-2 and TRBJ2-4; a weak D match, TRBD2 (5 bases). Germline loops: CDR1 SGHTA, CDR2 FQGNSA. CDR3 length: 15 amino acids. V was shortened by 5 bases and J by 8 bases, with 19 bases between the two germline ends. DNA for the CDR3: TGTGCCAGCAGCCCTAAACTAGAACGGAGGTACATTCAGTACTTC. It translates to CASSPKLERRYIQYF. The full variable domain, its missing parts supplied by reference TRBV7-2 and TRBJ2-4, is GAGVSQSPSNKVTEKGKDVELRCDPISGHTALYWYRQSLGQGLEFLIYFQGNSAPDKSGLPSDRFSAERTGGSVSTLTIQRTQQEDSAVYLCASSPKLERRYIQYFGAGTRLSVL.

This clonotype has only a few counts. The rearrangement joins TRBV18 to TRBJ2-4, with D perhaps matching TRBD2 (5 bases). Trimming shortened V by 2 bases and J by 7 bases, and 18 bases separated the two germline ends. The CDR3 is 16 residues long. The germline V gene encodes CDR1 KGHSH and CDR2 LQKENI. This chain's CDR3 is CASSPLESPGNNIQYF. The CDR3 DNA follows: TGTGCCAGCTCACCATTAGAATCCCCGGGGAACAACATTCAGTACTTC.

This rearrangement joins TRBV12-3 or TRBV12-4 to TRBJ2-2; 8 positions match TRBD1. J lost 0 bases, V lost 6 bases, and 9 bases had no gene match. The CDR3 length is 17 residues. In DNA, the CDR3 is TGTGCCAGCAGCCCCTATAGGACAGGGCCGAACACCGGGGAGCTGTTTTTT. Protein sequence: CASSPYRTGPNTGELFF.

The chain links TRBV18 to TRBJ2-1; D unclear. The length of the CDR3 is 17 residues. Germline CDR1 reads KGHSH; CDR2 reads LQKENI. V lost 1 base to trimming and J lost 5 bases, with 18 bases between them. DNA for the CDR3: TGTGCCAGCTCACCACTATTTTCTGAGGAAATTCACAATGAGCAGTTCTTC. It specifies CASSPLFSEEIHNEQFF.

The chain combines TRBV6-2 or TRBV6-3 with TRBJ2-5, with D unclear. The CDR3 contains 12 residues. Trimming left V 8 bases short and J 2 bases short, with 9 bases between. CDR1 is MNHEY and CDR2 is SVGEGT in the germline V gene. The CDR3 spells CASGSAQETQYF. The CDR3 coding sequence is TGTGCCAGCGGGTCCGCACAAGAGACCCAGTACTTC.

CDR3 coding DNA: TGCGCCAGCAGCCGGCAGGGAGAAGAGACCCAGTACTTC. It yields the protein CASSRQGEETQYF. The chain employs TRBV5-1 and TRBJ2-5; D possibly uses TRBD1 or TRBD2 (5 bases each). Germline CDR1 and CDR2: SGHRS and YFSETQ. The CDR3 is 13 amino acids. V lost 4 bases and J lost 3, with 10 bases in between.

The V call is TRBV4-1, the J call TRBJ1-2; 7 bases align to TRBD1. The CDR3 runs to 15 residues. V gave up 4 bases and J gave up 2 bases; unmatched junction bases: 7. CDR1 is MGHRA, CDR2 YSYEKL, per germline. Here the CDR3 DNA reads TGCGCCAGCAGCCCACCGGACAGGCCCAACTATGGCTACACCTTC. Translated, it gives CASSPPDRPNYGYTF.

This clonotype was observed a handful of times. The chain links TRBV6-1 to TRBJ2-2; no clear D. The CDR3 runs 13 residues. Germline-derived CDR1 and CDR2 are MNHNS and SASEGT. V lost 7 bases and J 5 bases, leaving 11 bases between the germline ends. CDR3 sequence: CASTRAGTGELFF. In DNA form, the CDR3 reads TGTGCCAGCACCCGGGCTGGGACCGGGGAGCTGTTTTTT.

This clonotype was observed a few times. The chain employs TRBV7-6 and TRBJ2-1; 7 bases match TRBD2. Germline V CDR1 and CDR2: SGHVS, FNYEAQ. The CDR3 runs to 15 residues. V lost 4 bases to trimming and J lost 9 bases; unmatched junction nucleotides: 12. The DNA for the CDR3 is TGTGCCAGCAGCTCTCTAGCGGTGGGGGGGGGTGAGCAGTTCTTC. Translation: CASSSLAVGGGEQFF.

The chain carries TRBV20-1 and TRBJ1-1, with 8 bases identical to TRBD1. This CDR3 is built from 15 residues. Trimming took 3 bases from V and 5 from J; bases not matched to a gene: 11. CDR1 DFQATT and CDR2 SNEGSKA come from the germline V gene (reference sequence). The CDR3 region has the DNA TGCAGTGCTAGCGGACAGGGCCGTAGGGGAACTGAAGCTTTCTTT. It translates to CSASGQGRRGTEAFF.

The V and J genes are TRBV12-3 or TRBV12-4 and TRBJ2-5; D gene ambiguous. The CDR3 is 15 amino acids. V shed 6 bases and J shed 2 bases, with 16 bases lying between them. CDR3 protein: CASSPPSKGQETQYF. In nucleotides, the CDR3 is TGTGCCAGCAGCCCCCCATCAAAGGGACAAGAGACCCAGTACTTC.

This clonotype was recorded a few times. The V gene is TRBV28, the J gene TRBJ1-1; D is perhaps TRBD1 (5 bases). V was cut by 3 bases and J by 2 bases, with 13 bases left in between. The CDR3 sequence is 15 residues long. CDR1 and CDR2 from the germline V gene are MDHEN and SYDVKM. Written as DNA, the CDR3 is TGTGCCAGCAGTTTCAAGGGACGGTTTAACACTGAAGCTTTCTTT. Protein sequence: CASSFKGRFNTEAFF. The variable domain in full, completed from reference TRBV28 and TRBJ1-1, reads DVKVTQSSRYLVKRTGEKVFLECVQDMDHENMFWYRQDPGLGLRLIYFSYDVKMKEKGDIPEGYSVSREKKERFSLILESASTNQTSMYLCASSFKGRFNTEAFFGQGTRLTVV.

The chain couples TRBV29-1 to TRBJ2-1, with D perhaps TRBD2 (5 bases). The V end was cut by 5 bases, the J end by 6 bases, with 11 bases between. This CDR3 spans 12 amino acids. Germline V gene data show CDR1 as SQVTM and CDR2 as ANQGSEA. The CDR3 region has the DNA TGCAGCGTTCAGAGCGGCGGCAATGAGCAGTTCTTC. Protein sequence: CSVQSGGNEQFF.

This clonotype appeared many times. The chain combines TRBV7-2 with TRBJ1-2; 8 nucleotides agree with TRBD1. The V segment lost 3 bases and the J segment 9 bases; nucleotides outside the gene matches: 6. CDR1 is SGHTA, CDR2 FQGNSA, per germline. CDR3 size: 13 residues. The CDR3 spells CASSFLTGASYTF. The DNA of the CDR3 is TGTGCCAGCAGCTTCCTGACAGGGGCGAGCTACACCTTC.

The chain is built from TRBV28 and TRBJ1-5, with D possibly TRBD1 on 6 matching bases. The CDR3 spans 19 residues. Germline V gene lookup returns CDR1 MDHEN and CDR2 SYDVKM. Trimming took 4 bases from V and 2 from J, leaving 24 bases between them. The CDR3: CASSSILNREGKGNQPQHF. CDR3 bases: TGTGCCAGCAGTTCTATCCTCAACAGGGAGGGTAAAGGCAATCAGCCCCAGCATTTT.

CDR3 protein: CASSETSGRVIEQFF. The CDR3 bases are TGTGCCAGCAGCGAGACTAGCGGGAGGGTCATCGAGCAGTTCTTC. The rearrangement links TRBV2 to TRBJ2-1; 14 positions agree with TRBD2. The CDR3 runs 15 residues. Trimming removed 6 bases from V and 10 bases from J; junction bases left unmatched: 8. Germline CDR1 and CDR2: SNHLY and FYNNEI. The complete variable domain, with remaining parts taken from reference TRBV2 and TRBJ2-1, reads EPEVTQTPSHQVTQMGQEVILRCVPISNHLYFYWYRQILGQKVEFLVSFYNNEISEKSEIFDDQFSVERPDGSNFTLKIRSTKLEDSAMYFCASSETSGRVIEQFFGPGTRLTVL.

The rearrangement uses TRBV11-2 and TRBJ1-1; TRBD1 agrees at 7 bases. The CDR3 length is 14 residues. The trim removed 5 bases at V and 4 bases at J, leaving 7 bases unmatched. Germline V gene sequence: CDR1 SGHAT, CDR2 FQNNGV. The DNA of the CDR3 is TGTGCCAGCAGCGTCACAGGGGTGAGCACTGAAGCTTTCTTT. Residues: CASSVTGVSTEAFF.

This clonotype came up many times. The chain recombines TRBV19 with TRBJ1-5, with D possibly matching TRBD1 (6 bases). V was trimmed by 2 bases and J by 2 bases, leaving 10 bases between them. The length of the CDR3 is 15 residues. The V gene's germline CDR1 is LNHDA and CDR2 SQIVND (reference sequence). For the CDR3, the DNA is TGTGCCAGTAGTATAATACAGGGTGGCAATCAGCCCCAGCATTTT. This gives the protein CASSIIQGGNQPQHF.

The rearrangement joins TRBV10-3 to TRBJ2-3; 15 nucleotides line up with TRBD2. The length of the CDR3 is 17 residues. Germline V gene sequence: CDR1 ENHRY, CDR2 SYGVKD. Trimming cost V 1 base and J 4 bases; bases outside gene matches: 3. CDR3 sequence: CAISELGLAGGPDTQYF. In DNA, the CDR3 is TGTGCCATCAGTGAGTTGGGACTAGCGGGAGGCCCAGATACGCAGTATTTT.